The rows below give T cell receptor beta chains drawn from one sample of a study of T cell responses to AZD1222 COVID-19 vaccine. Data came from immunoSEQ multiplex PCR; TCRdb stores just in-frame clones and leaves some out. Of about 70,000 clones listed, 85% were seen once; the top ten hold around 21%. Sequencing used peripheral blood, obtained on day 0 of AZD1222 vaccination. These receptor sequences come from an adult in good health. The CDR3 runs from the conserved cysteine through the conserved F or W. A D gene is named only where the DNA matches it firmly. The size entry is marked missing in some rows and otherwise reads once, few, many or a size class.

TRBD1 TRBJ1-2 TRBV11-2 - TGTGCCAGCAGCTCCAACAGGGGGCTTGGATATGGCTACACCTTC CASSSNRGLGYGYTF
- TRBJ1-1 TRBV9 - TGTGCCAGCAGCGTTCAGGGCTGGGGCACTGAAGCTTTCTTT CASSVQGWGTEAFF
TRBD2 TRBJ2-5 TRBV10-3 - TGTGCCATCAGTGAGTCCCCTAGCGGGAGACTAGAGACCCAGTACTTC CAISESPSGRLETQYF
- TRBJ1-1 TRBV10-3 - TGTGCCATCGCGAAGGAGACTCCGAACACTGAAGCTTTCTTT CAIAKETPNTEAFF
- TRBJ2-2 TRBV5-4 - TGTGCCAGCAGCCCACTGGGGGGCGGAAACACCGGGGAGCTGTTTTTT CASSPLGGGNTGELFF
TRBD2 TRBJ2-3 TRBV10-3 - TGTGCCATCAGCGGACTAGCGGGAGGCGATACGCAGTATTTT CAISGLAGGDTQYF
- TRBJ1-2 TRBV6-5 - TGTGCCAGCAGTTCTCAGCCGGGAGTTAACTATGGCTACACCTTC CASSSQPGVNYGYTF
- TRBJ2-3 TRBV2 - TGTGCCAGCAGTGACGGGACCCTTGGAACAGATACGCAGTATTTT CASSDGTLGTDTQYF
TRBD1 TRBJ1-2 TRBV6-5 - TGTGCCAGCAGTTCCGACAGGGAGGGTTATGGCTACACCTTC CASSSDREGYGYTF
TRBD2 TRBJ2-1 TRBV3-1/TRBV3-2 - TGTGCCAGCAGCACACTAGCGGGAGGGCCAACCGAGCAGTTCTTC CASSTLAGGPTEQFF
TRBD1 TRBJ2-1 TRBV27 - TGTGCCAGCAGTCAAGGGACAGGCCTTACGTACAATGAGCAGTTCTTC CASSQGTGLTYNEQFF
- TRBJ1-1 TRBV19 - TGTGCCAGTAGTTTATACGGGGGGCAGCTCACTGAAGCTTTCTTT CASSLYGGQLTEAFF
TRBD1 TRBJ2-7 TRBV11-2 - TGTGCCAGCAGCCTAGAGGGGCGACAGGGGCCCTACGAGCAGTACTTC CASSLEGRQGPYEQYF
- TRBJ1-1 TRBV9 few TGTGCCAGCAGCTTAGGGTGGAACACTGAAGCTTTCTTT CASSLGWNTEAFF
- TRBJ2-1 TRBV7-6 - TGTGCCAGCAGCTTATCCCTGGGGGGCCTAGCGTTCCCGAGCTCCTACAATGAGCAGTTCTTC CASSLSLGGLAFPSSYNEQFF
TRBD1 TRBJ2-7 TRBV27 - TGTGCCAGCAGACCTAGCCGGGACAGCCTTTACGAGCAGTACTTC CASRPSRDSLYEQYF
- TRBJ1-1 TRBV7-9 few TGTGCCAGCAGCTACGACAAGAACACTGAAGCTTTCTTT CASSYDKNTEAFF
- TRBJ1-2 TRBV19 - TGTGCCAGTAGGGACAGAGCGTACTATGGCTACACCTTC CASRDRAYYGYTF
- TRBJ1-4 TRBV19 - TGTGCCAGTAGTACCCGGACAGCAACTAATGAAAAACTGTTTTTT CASSTRTATNEKLFF
- TRBJ1-1 TRBV19 - TGTGCCAGTAGTAGATCCTACGAAGGCACTGAAGCTTTCTTT CASSRSYEGTEAFF
- TRBJ1-5 TRBV2 - TGTGCCAGCAGTGACAGGGTTGGCAATCAGCCCCAGCATTTT CASSDRVGNQPQHF
- TRBJ2-7 TRBV11-2 - TGTGCCAGCAGCTTCTCCGGGACCCCAAGCTCCTACGAGCAGTACTTC CASSFSGTPSSYEQYF
- TRBJ1-4 TRBV4-2 - TGTGCCAGCAGCCCTCCGTTAAGGGGTAATGAAAAACTGTTTTTT CASSPPLRGNEKLFF
TRBD2 TRBJ2-5 TRBV19 - TGTGCCAGTAGTCCGGTGGGTAGCGGGGGGGCCCGGGAGACCCAGTACTTC CASSPVGSGGARETQYF
- TRBJ1-1 TRBV19 - TGTGCCAGTAGGTCCCCAGGGCTGAACACTGAAGCTTTCTTT CASRSPGLNTEAFF
- TRBJ1-2 TRBV27 - TGTGCCAGCAGTCTACAGAGGGGGAGCCCAAGGGGCTACACCTTC CASSLQRGSPRGYTF
- TRBJ2-7 TRBV14 - TGTGCCAGCAGCCAGGCAGGTTCTTCCTACGAGCAGTACTTC CASSQAGSSYEQYF
- TRBJ2-7 TRBV18 - TGTGCCAGCTCTCTTCTTAAAGCCTACGAGCAGTACTTC CASSLLKAYEQYF
- TRBJ1-6 TRBV19 - TGTGCCAGTAGTCAGGGAATTGCGTTTAATTCACCCCTCCACTTT CASSQGIAFNSPLHF
TRBD2 TRBJ2-1 TRBV13 - TGTGCCAGCAGCCCTGGACTAGCGAGGGGCCATGAGCAGTTCTTC CASSPGLARGHEQFF
- TRBJ1-1 TRBV4-1 - TGCGCCAGCAGCCCTTTATTTGGCAGGGAGGAAGCTTTCTTT CASSPLFGREEAFF
- TRBJ2-7 TRBV5-1 - TGCGCCAGCAGCTCCCAGGACTCATGGTACTTC CASSSQDSWYF
TRBD2 TRBJ2-1 TRBV2 - TGTGCCAGCAGTACTGGGACTAGCGGGCCGAGCTCCTACAATGAGCAGTTCTTC CASSTGTSGPSSYNEQFF
TRBD1 TRBJ2-7 TRBV6-5 - TGTGCCAGCACTAAGGGACAGGGGGCCCTGGGGGAGCAGTACTTC CASTKGQGALGEQYF
- TRBJ2-7 TRBV20-1 - TGCAGTGCAGCAACAGGGCTCGAGCAGTACTTC CSAATGLEQYF
- TRBJ1-4 TRBV10-3 - TGTGCCATCAGTGAGGACAGAGCAACTAATGAAAAACTGTTTTTT CAISEDRATNEKLFF
- TRBJ2-1 TRBV2 - TGTGCCAGCAGTGAATCCCCGGGAGCCTACAATGAGCAGTTCTTC CASSESPGAYNEQFF
- TRBJ2-3 TRBV5-4 - TGTGCCAGCAGCTTTTGGGGGACAGATACGCAGTATTTT CASSFWGTDTQYF
- TRBJ2-5 TRBV10-2 - TGCGCCAGCAAACAAGTCGGGCAGGGCCTGGAGACCCAGTACTTC CASKQVGQGLETQYF
- TRBJ1-2 TRBV19 few TGTGCCAGTAGCACTATTCGGGGGAGCGACTATGGCTACACCTTC CASSTIRGSDYGYTF
TRBD1 TRBJ1-2 TRBV2 - TGTGCCAGCAGTCTACCGGGACAGGGGGCGCGTAATGGCTACACCTTC CASSLPGQGARNGYTF
- TRBJ1-2 TRBV4-1 - TGCGCCAGCAGCCAAGAGAATCACCGAGACTATGGCTACACCTTC CASSQENHRDYGYTF
- TRBJ1-6 TRBV11-2 - TGTGCCAGCAGCACGCAGCAGGGGAATTCACCCCTCCACTTT CASSTQQGNSPLHF
TRBD1 TRBJ1-2 TRBV19 - TGTGCCAGTAGTATAGAAGGGCAGGGGGCTAGAGGCTACACCTTC CASSIEGQGARGYTF
- TRBJ2-2 TRBV7-2 - TGTGCCAGCAGGTCCCAGGGGACAAACACCGGGGAGCTGTTTTTT CASRSQGTNTGELFF
TRBD2 TRBJ2-2 TRBV7-9 - TGTGCCAGCAGCCCGGGACTAGCGGGACTTAACACCGGGGAGCTGTTTTTT CASSPGLAGLNTGELFF
TRBD2 TRBJ2-2 TRBV2 - TGTGCCAGCACAAACCCGGGAGGGCCCAACACCGGGGAGCTGTTTTTT CASTNPGGPNTGELFF
- TRBJ2-7 TRBV6-6 - TGTGCCAGCATGAGGCAGGTAGGCTACGAGCAGTACTTC CASMRQVGYEQYF
- TRBJ1-1 TRBV19 - TGTGCCAGTAGTTCAGGGGAAAGGGGCAGAGCTTTCTTT CASSSGERGRAFF
TRBD1 TRBJ2-1 TRBV10-3 - TGTGCCACCGCTGACAGGGTCTACAATGAGCAGTTCTTC CATADRVYNEQFF
- TRBJ2-5 TRBV5-6 - TGTGCCAGCAGCTGGGGGCGGGGGACAGAGACCCAGTACTTC CASSWGRGTETQYF
TRBD1 TRBJ1-1 TRBV7-9 - TGTGCCAGTTTACAGGGGGCGAACACTGAAGCTTTCTTT CASLQGANTEAFF
TRBD2 TRBJ2-7 TRBV19 - TGTGCCAGTAGAGGACTAGCCGGCGAGCAGTACTTC CASRGLAGEQYF
TRBD2 TRBJ2-3 TRBV5-1 - TGCGCCAGCAGCTTGGGACTAGCCGGAGATACGCAGTATTTT CASSLGLAGDTQYF
- TRBJ1-2 TRBV2 - TGTGCCACCTTGGGGGAGGTAGACTATGGCTACACCTTC CATLGEVDYGYTF